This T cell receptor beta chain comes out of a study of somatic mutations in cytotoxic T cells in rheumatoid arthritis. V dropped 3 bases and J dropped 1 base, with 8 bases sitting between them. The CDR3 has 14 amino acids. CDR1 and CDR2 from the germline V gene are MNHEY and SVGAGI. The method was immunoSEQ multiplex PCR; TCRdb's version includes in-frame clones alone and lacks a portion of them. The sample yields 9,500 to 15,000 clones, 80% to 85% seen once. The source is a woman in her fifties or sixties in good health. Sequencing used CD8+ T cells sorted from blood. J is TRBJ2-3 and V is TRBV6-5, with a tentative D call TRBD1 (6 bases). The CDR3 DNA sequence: TGTGCCAGCAGTTATTACAGGGGCACAGATACGCAGTATTTT. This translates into CASSYYRGTDTQYF.